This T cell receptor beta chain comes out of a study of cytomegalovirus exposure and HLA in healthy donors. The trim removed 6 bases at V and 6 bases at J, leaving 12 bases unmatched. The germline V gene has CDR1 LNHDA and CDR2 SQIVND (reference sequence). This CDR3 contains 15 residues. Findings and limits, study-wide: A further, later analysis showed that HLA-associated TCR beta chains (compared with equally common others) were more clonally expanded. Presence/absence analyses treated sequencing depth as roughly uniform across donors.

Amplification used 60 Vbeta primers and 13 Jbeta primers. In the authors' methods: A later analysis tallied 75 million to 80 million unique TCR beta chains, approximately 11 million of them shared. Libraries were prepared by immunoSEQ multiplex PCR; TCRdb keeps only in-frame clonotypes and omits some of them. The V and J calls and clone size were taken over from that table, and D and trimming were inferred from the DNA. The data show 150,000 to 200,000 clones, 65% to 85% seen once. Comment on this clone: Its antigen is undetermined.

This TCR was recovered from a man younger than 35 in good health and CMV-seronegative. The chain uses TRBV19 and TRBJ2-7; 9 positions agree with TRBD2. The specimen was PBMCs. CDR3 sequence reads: CASSRAGGYGGEQYF. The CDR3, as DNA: TGTGCCAGTAGCCGAGCGGGGGGATATGGGGGCGAGCAGTACTTC.